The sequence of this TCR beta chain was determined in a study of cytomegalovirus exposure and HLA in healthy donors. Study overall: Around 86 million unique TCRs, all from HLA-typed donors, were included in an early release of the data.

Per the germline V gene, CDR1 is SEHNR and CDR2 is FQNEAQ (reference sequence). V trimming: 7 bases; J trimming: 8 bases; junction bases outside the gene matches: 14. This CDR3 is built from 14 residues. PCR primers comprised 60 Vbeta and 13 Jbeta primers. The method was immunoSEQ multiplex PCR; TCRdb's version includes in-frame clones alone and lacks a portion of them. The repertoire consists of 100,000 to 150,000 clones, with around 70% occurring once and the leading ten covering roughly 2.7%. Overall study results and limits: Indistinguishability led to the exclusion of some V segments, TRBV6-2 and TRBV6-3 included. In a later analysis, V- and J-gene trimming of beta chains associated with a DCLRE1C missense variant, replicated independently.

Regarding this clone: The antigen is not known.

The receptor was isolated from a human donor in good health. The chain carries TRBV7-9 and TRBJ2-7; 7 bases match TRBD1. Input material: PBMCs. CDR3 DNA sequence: TGTGCCAGCATTCCCGAGACAGGGCCTGGGAAGCAGTACTTC. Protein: CASIPETGPGKQYF.